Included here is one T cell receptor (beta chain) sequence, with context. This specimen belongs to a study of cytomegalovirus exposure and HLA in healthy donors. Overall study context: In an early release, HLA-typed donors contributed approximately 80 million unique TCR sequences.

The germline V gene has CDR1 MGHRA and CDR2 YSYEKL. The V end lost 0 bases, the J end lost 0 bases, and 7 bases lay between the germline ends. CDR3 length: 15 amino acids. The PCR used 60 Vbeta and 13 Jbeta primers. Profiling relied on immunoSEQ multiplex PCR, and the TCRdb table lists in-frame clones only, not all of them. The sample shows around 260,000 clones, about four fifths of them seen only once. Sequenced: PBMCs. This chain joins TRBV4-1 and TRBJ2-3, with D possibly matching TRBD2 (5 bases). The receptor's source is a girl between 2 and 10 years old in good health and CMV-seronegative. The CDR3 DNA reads TGCGCCAGCAGCCAAGATCCTAGCAGCACAGATACGCAGTATTTT. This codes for CASSQDPSSTDTQYF.